Given below is one TCR beta chain in context. This entry comes from a study of control samples from healthy donors and cancer patients. The protocol was immunoSEQ multiplex PCR, while the TCRdb copy is restricted to in-frame clones and leaves out a portion. The sample contains under 200,000 clones, around 88% of which appear only once. Trimming left V 3 bases short and J 0 bases short, with 8 bases between. This CDR3 spans 14 amino acids. Germline CDR1 is SGHRS and CDR2 is YFSETQ. The sequence derives from a woman under 40 in good health. The sequenced sample was blood. The rearrangement joins TRBV5-1 to TRBJ2-3, with D tentatively TRBD1 (5 bases). The CDR3 sequence: CASSSGQSTDTQYF. CDR3 sequence (DNA): TGCGCCAGCAGCTCCGGACAAAGCACAGATACGCAGTATTTT. The full variable domain, with the rest looked up from reference TRBV5-1 and TRBJ2-3, is KAGVTQTPRYLIKTRGQQVTLSCSPISGHRSVSWYQQTPGQGLQFLFEYFSETQRNKGNFPGRFSGRQFSNSRSEMNVSTLELGDSALYLCASSSGQSTDTQYFGPGTRLTVL.